This T cell receptor beta chain was captured by sequencing in a study of cytomegalovirus exposure and HLA in healthy donors. Study-level background: Caucasian-associated ancestry cluster membership applied to about 77% of several hundred genotyped donors. Findings and caveats of the study: The study found most TCR sequences rare, yet found some public TCRs in many donors.

CDR1 is MDHEN and CDR2 is SYDVKM in the germline V gene. This CDR3 is 15 amino acids long. The germline V and J ends were trimmed by 3 bases and 5 bases, with 11 bases remaining between them. The donors comprised healthy bone marrow donors. For this clone: Its antigen is not identified.

PCR primers comprised 60 Vbeta and 13 Jbeta primers. Clones were sequenced by immunoSEQ multiplex PCR, and TCRdb holds only the in-frame ones, with some missing. The profile shows 99,000 or so clones, 60% to 85% of them singletons. The source material was PBMCs. This chain joins TRBV28 and TRBJ1-6, with D possibly matching TRBD1 (6 bases). This clonotype was sampled from a man in his fifties or sixties in good health and CMV-seropositive. CDR3 DNA sequence: TGTGCCAGCAGTTTTCCGGGGACACATAATTCACCCCTCCACTTT. This translates into CASSFPGTHNSPLHF.